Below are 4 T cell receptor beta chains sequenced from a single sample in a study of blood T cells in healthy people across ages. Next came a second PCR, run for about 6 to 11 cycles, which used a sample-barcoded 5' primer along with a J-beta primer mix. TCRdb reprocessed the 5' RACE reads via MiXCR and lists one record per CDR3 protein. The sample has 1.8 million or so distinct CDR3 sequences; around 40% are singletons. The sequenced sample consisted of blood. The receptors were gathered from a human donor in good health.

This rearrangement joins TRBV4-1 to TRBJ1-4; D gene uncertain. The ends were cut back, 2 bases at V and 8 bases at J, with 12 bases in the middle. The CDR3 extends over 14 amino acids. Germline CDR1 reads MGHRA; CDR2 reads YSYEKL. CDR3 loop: CASSQWAEGEKLFF. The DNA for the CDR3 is TGCGCCAGCAGCCAATGGGCCGAGGGAGAAAAACTGTTTTTT.

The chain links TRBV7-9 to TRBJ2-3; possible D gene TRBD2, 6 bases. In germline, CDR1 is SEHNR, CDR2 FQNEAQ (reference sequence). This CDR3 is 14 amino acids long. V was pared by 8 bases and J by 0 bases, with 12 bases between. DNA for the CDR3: TGTGCCAGCCTCCGGGGGATAAGCACAGATACGCAGTATTTT. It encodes CASLRGISTDTQYF.

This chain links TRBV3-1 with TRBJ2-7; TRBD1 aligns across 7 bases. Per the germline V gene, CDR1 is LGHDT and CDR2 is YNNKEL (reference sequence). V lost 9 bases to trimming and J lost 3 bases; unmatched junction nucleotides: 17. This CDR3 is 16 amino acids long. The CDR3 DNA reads TGTGCCAGAAAGGCTACAGGGGCTTCATTGTTCTACGAGCAGTACTTC. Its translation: CARKATGASLFYEQYF.

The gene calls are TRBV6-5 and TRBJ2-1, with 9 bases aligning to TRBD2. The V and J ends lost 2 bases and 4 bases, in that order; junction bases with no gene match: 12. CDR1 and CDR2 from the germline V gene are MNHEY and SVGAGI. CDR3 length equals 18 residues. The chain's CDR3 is CASSYRRGGISLYNEQFF. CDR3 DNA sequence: TGTGCCAGCAGTTACCGGCGGGGGGGCATCTCTTTGTACAATGAGCAGTTCTTC.